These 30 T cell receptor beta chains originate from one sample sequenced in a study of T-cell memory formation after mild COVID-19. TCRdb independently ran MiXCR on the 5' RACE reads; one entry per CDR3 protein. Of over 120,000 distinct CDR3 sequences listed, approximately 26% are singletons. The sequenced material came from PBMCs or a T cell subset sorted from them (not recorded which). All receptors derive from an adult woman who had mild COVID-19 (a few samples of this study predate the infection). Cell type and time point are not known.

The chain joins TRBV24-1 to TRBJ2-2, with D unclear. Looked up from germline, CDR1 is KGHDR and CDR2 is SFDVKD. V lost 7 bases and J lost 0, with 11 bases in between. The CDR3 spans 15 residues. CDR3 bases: TGTGCCACCAGCACTGAGCACCCGAACACCGGGGAGCTGTTTTTT. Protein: CATSTEHPNTGELFF.

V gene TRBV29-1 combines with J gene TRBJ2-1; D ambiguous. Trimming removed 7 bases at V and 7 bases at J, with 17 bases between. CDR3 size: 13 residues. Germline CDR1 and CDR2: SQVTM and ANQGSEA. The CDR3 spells CSARAGDLNEQFF. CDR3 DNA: TGCAGCGCCCGGGCTGGGGATTTGAATGAGCAGTTCTTC.

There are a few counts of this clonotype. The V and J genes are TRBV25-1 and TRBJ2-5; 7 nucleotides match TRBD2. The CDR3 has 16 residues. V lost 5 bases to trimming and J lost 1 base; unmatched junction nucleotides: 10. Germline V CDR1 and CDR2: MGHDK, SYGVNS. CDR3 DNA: TGTGCCAGCAGTCCTGGGGGGGAAAGAGCCCAAGAGACCCAGTACTTC. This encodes CASSPGGERAQETQYF.

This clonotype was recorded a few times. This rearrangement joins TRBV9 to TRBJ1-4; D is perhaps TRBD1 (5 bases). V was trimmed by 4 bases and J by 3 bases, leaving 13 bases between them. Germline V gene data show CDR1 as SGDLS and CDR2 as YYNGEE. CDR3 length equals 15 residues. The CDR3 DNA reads TGTGCCAGCAGCCCAGAAGGGGTGGCTAATGAAAAACTGTTTTTT. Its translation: CASSPEGVANEKLFF.

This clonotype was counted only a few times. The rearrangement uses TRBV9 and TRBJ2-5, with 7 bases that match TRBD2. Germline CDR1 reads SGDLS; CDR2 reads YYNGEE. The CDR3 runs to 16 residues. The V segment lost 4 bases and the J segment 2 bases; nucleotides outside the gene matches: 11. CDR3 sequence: CASSSPRASGQETQYF. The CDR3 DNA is TGTGCCAGCAGCTCCCCTCGGGCTAGCGGACAAGAGACCCAGTACTTC.

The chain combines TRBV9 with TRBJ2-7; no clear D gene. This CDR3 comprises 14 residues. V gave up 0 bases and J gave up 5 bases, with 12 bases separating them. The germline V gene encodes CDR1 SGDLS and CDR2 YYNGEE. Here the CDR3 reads CASSVADLGDEQYF. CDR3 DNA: TGTGCCAGCAGCGTAGCGGACCTAGGCGACGAGCAGTACTTC.

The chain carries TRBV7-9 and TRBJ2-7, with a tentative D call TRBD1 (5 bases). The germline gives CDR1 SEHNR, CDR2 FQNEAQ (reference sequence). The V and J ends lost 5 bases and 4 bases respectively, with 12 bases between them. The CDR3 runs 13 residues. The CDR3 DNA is TGTGCCAGCAGCCGGACATCTGAGTACGAGCAGTACTTC. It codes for CASSRTSEYEQYF.

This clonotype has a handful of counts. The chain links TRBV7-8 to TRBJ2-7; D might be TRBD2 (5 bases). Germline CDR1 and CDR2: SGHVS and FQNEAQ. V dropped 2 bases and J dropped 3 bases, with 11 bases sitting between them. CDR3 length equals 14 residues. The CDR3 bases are TGTGCCAGCAGCTTATTGCCCGAGGGCTACGAGCAGTACTTC. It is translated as CASSLLPEGYEQYF.

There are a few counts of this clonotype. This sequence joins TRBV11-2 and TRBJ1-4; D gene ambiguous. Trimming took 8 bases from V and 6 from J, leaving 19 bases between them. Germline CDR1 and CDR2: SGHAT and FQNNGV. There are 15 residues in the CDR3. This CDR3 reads CASRTLGEFDEKLFF. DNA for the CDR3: TGTGCCAGCCGAACCTTGGGCGAGTTCGATGAAAAACTGTTTTTT.

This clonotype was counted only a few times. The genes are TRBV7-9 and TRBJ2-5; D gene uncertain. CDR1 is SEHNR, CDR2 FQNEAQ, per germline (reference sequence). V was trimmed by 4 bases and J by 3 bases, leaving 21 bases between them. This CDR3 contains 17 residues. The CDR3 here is CASSSPALSRNEETQYF. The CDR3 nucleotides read TGTGCCAGCAGCTCACCAGCCCTGTCACGAAATGAAGAGACCCAGTACTTC.

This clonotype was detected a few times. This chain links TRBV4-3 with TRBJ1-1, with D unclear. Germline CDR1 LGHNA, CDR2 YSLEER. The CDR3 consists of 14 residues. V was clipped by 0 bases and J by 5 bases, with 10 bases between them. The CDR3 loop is CASSQDRAETEAFF. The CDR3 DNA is TGCGCCAGCAGCCAAGATAGAGCCGAGACTGAAGCTTTCTTT.

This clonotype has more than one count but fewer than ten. CDR3 amino acids: CASSLSAGGLGEQYF. CDR3 coding DNA: TGTGCCAGCAGTTTATCGGCAGGGGGGCTAGGAGAGCAGTACTTC. This chain uses TRBV27 with TRBJ2-7; weak D call: TRBD1 (7 bases). Trimming removed 0 bases from V and 7 bases from J, with 16 bases in between. CDR1 MNHEY and CDR2 SMNVEV come from the germline V gene (reference sequence). The CDR3 covers 15 residues.

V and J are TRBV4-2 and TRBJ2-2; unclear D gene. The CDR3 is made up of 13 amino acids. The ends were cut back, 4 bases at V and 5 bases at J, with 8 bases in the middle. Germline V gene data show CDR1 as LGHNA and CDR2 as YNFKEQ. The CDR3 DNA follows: TGTGCCAGCAGCCCCAGCTTAACCGGGGAGCTGTTTTTT. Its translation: CASSPSLTGELFF.

The CDR3 here is CASSFPGPYEQYF. CDR3 nucleotide sequence: TGTGCCAGCAGCTTTCCGGGGCCCTACGAGCAGTACTTC. The genes are TRBV7-2 and TRBJ2-7; D assignment may be TRBD1 or TRBD2 (5 bases each). Germline V gene lookup returns CDR1 SGHTA and CDR2 FQGNSA. The CDR3 has 13 residues. Deletions cut 3 bases from V and 2 bases from J, with 8 bases between. Complete variable domain (other parts from reference TRBV7-2 and TRBJ2-7): GAGVSQSPSNKVTEKGKDVELRCDPISGHTALYWYRQSLGQGLEFLIYFQGNSAPDKSGLPSDRFSAERTGGSVSTLTIQRTQQEDSAVYLCASSFPGPYEQYFGPGTRLTVT.

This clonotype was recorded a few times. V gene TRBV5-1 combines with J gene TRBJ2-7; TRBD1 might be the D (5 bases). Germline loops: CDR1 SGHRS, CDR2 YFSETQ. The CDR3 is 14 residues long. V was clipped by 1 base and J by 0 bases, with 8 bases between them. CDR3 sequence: CASSLITGSYEQYF. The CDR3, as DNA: TGCGCCAGCAGCTTGATCACAGGCTCCTACGAGCAGTACTTC.

The CDR3, as DNA: TGTGCCAGCAGTTTAGTGCTCTACGAGCAGTACTTC. The encoded protein is CASSLVLYEQYF. The genes are TRBV12-3 or TRBV12-4 and TRBJ2-7; D unresolved. The CDR3 covers 12 residues. V lost 1 base and J lost 3, with 4 bases in between.

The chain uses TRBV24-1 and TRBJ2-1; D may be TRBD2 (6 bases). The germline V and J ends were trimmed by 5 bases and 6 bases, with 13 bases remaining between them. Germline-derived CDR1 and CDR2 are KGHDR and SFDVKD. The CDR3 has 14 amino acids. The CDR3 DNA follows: TGTGCCACCAGTGGGTGGAGGGGTCCCAATGAGCAGTTCTTC. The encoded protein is CATSGWRGPNEQFF.

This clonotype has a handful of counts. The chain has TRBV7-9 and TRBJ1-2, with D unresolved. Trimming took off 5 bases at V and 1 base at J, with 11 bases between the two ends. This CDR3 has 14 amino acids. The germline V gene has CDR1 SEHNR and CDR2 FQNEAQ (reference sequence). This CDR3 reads CASSPAPDNYGYTF. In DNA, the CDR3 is TGTGCCAGCAGCCCGGCACCGGATAACTATGGCTACACCTTC.

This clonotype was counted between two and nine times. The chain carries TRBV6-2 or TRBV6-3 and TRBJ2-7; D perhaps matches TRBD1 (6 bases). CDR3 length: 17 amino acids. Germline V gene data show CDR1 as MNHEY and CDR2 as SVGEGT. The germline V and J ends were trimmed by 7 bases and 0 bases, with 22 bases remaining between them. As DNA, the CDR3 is TGTGCCAGCACTCCAGCCCCCCGGACAGCGAGCTCCTACGAGCAGTACTTC. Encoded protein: CASTPAPRTASSYEQYF.

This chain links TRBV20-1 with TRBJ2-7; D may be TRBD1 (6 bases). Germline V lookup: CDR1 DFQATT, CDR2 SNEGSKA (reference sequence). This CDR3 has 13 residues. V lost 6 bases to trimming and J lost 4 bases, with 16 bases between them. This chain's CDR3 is CSALTRGTYEQYF. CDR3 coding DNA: TGCAGTGCCTTGACAAGGGGGACGTACGAGCAGTACTTC.

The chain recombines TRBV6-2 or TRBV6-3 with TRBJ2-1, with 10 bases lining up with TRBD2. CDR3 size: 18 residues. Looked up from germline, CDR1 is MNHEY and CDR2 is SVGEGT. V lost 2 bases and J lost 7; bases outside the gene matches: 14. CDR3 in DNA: TGTGCCAGCAGTTACGGGACTAGCGTCCTCCAAATCCGAAATGAGCAGTTCTTC. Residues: CASSYGTSVLQIRNEQFF.

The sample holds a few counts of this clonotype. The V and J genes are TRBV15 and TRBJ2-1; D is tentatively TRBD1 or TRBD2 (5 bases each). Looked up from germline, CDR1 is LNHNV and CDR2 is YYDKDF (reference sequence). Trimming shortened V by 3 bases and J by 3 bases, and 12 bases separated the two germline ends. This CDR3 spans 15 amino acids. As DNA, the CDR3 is TGTGCCACCAGCAGTAGGGACCACTACTACAATGAGCAGTTCTTC. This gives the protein CATSSRDHYYNEQFF.

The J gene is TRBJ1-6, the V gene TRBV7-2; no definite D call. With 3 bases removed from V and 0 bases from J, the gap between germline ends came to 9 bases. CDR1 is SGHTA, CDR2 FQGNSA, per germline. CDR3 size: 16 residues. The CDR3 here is CASSLGASSYNSPLHF. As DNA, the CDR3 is TGTGCCAGCAGCTTGGGTGCGAGCTCCTATAATTCACCCCTCCACTTT.

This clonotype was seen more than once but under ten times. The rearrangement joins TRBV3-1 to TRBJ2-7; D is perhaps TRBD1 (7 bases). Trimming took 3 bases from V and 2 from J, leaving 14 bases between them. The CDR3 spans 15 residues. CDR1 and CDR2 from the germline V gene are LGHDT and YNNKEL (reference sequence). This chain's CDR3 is CASSQAQGGAYEQYF. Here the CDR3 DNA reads TGTGCCAGCAGCCAGGCGCAGGGGGGAGCCTACGAGCAGTACTTC.

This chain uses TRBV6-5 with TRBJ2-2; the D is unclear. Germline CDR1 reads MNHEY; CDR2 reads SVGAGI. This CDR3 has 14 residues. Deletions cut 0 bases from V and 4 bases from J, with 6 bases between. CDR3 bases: TGTGCCAGCAGTTACTCCCAGAGCACCGGGGAGCTGTTTTTT. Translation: CASSYSQSTGELFF.

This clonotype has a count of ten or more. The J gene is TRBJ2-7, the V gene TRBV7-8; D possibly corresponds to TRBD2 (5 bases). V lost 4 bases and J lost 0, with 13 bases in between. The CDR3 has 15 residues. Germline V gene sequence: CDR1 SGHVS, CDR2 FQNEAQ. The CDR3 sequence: CASSSLRENSYEQYF. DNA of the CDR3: TGTGCCAGCAGCTCCCTCCGGGAAAACTCCTACGAGCAGTACTTC. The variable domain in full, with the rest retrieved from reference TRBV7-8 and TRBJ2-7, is GAGVSQSPRYKVAKRGQDVALRCDPISGHVSLFWYQQALGQGPEFLTYFQNEAQLDKSGLPSDRFFAERPEGSVSTLKIQRTQQEDSAVYLCASSSLRENSYEQYFGPGTRLTVT.

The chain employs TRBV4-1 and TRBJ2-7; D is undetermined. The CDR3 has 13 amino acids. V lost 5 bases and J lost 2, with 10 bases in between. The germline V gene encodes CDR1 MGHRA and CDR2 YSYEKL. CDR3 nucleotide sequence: TGCGCCAGCAGCGGAAAATTAACCTACGAGCAGTACTTC. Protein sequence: CASSGKLTYEQYF.

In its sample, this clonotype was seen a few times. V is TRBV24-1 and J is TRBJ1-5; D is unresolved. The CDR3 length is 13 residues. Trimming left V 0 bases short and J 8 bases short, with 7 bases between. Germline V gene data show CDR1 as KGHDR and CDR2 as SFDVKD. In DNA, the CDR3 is TGTGCCACCAGTGATTTGATCGGGGAGCCCCAGCATTTT. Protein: CATSDLIGEPQHF.

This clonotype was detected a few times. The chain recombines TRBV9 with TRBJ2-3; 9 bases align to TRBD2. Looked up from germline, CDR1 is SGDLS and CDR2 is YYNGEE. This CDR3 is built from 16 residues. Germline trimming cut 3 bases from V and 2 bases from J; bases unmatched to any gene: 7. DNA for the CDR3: TGTGCCAGCAGCGCCTCGGGACTAGCAGACACAGATACGCAGTATTTT. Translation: CASSASGLADTDTQYF.

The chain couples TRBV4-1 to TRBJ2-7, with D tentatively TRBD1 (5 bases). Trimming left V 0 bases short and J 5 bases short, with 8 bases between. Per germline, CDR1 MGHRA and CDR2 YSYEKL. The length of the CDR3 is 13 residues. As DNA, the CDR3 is TGCGCCAGCAGCCAAGAGTCAGGGAACGAGCAGTACTTC. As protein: CASSQESGNEQYF.